Detailed here is one TCR beta chain. Its antigen is still unknown. One base away there is no much larger clone; base qualities are not given. These data belong to a study of molecular identifiers for immune sequencing clone quantification (dated by TCRdb to 2016 to 2019). Some background on the complete study: For a replicate experiment, RNA from around 20,000 or 100,000 naive CD8 T cells was divided into five aliquots, of which four were sequenced. This methods study benchmarked molecular-identifier clustering-based TCR repertoire sequencing (MIDCIRS) and TCR RNA copy counting, using CD8 T cells to do so.

Libraries of naive CD8 T cells were generated from around 20,000 to 990,000 sorted cells, with 10%, 30% or 50% of the purified RNA used. On a BD FACSAria II, naive CD8 T cells were FACS-sorted as CD8+CD4-CCR7+CD45RA+ and collected into RLT Plus buffer. Detection sensitivity was tested by spiking Jurkat RNA equal to about 10 TCR copies' worth into samples containing roughly 19,000-1,000,000 naive CD8 T cells. CD8 T cells were enriched using RosetteSep CD8+ T Cell Enrichment Cocktail and Ficoll-Paque, and the enriched cells then underwent ACK red cell lysis. The CDR3 holds 15 amino acids from the cysteine to the phenylalanine. The CDR3 DNA has 45 bases and is translated from base 1. The V and J ends are trimmed by 1 base and 4 bases, leaving 13 bases between them. CDR1 SGHAT and CDR2 FQNNGV are derived from the germline V gene. Library generation was performed with PCR. The listed sequencing device is NextSeq 500. Bulk TCR libraries were made following a previously described method, with the TCR primers given in Table S5. The Qiagen AllPrep DNA/RNA kit was used to purify total RNA. Before analysis, reads from multiple sequencing runs of the same library were pooled. As for the original processing: Reads were retained only if the reads had an exact TCR constant sequence, and the retained reads were trimmed to 150 nt and grouped according to their 12-nt molecular barcodes. Reads within each barcode group were sub-clustered using a 15% Levenshtein threshold, and quality-weighted consensus sequences were constructed for each RNA molecule. Non-functional sequences were excluded, and lower-count sequences lying one edit away from another sequence were also excluded. Based on fitting two negative binomial distributions, any barcode sub-cluster with under 20% of the maximum read count was discarded. The raw public reads went through TCRdb reprocessing: fastp at Q25, MiXCR clone calling, in-frame beta chains kept. Rows with one shared CDR3 protein collapse into an entry with the most common genes and DNA. In this record, the V and J calls reflect TCRdb's handling and not the investigators' own analysis. The sample records a few hundred thousand distinct CDR3 sequences, around 23% of which are singletons. Clones ranked in the top ten supply around 0.76% of the sample.

General conclusions and limits of the study: Highly expanded clone sizes could be underestimated if identical TCR molecules share a barcode. Spiked-in Jurkat TCR RNA equal to a single cell's worth was reported to be detectable even within one million naive CD8 T cells. When barcode sub-clustering was left out, chimeric consensus sequences inflated TCR diversity, with chimeras reaching as high as 47%. Modeling estimated about 3.3 recovered TCR RNA copies per cell, compared with around 9.7 by digital PCR, which implies 30% to 35% capture efficiency. Spiked-in Jurkat TCR RNA (approximately 10 copies' worth), which is not part of the donor repertoire, was contained in the naive libraries. In CMV-specific effector cells, over 99% of molecules were held by clones above 20 RNA copies, whereas under 1% of molecules were held by such clones in naive cells.

The sequence came from a human donor in good health. Some libraries in this study had Jurkat cell RNA spiked in. Material for sequencing was naive CD8+ T cells from blood, with Jurkat cell RNA spiked in. The intended sense of this specimen's cell subset or site label: FACS-sorted CD8+CD4-CCR7+CD45RA+ naive T cells. In this chain, TRBV11-2 is recombined with TRBJ1-1; perhaps TRBD1 is the D gene, with 5 bases matching. The DNA sequence is TGTGCCAGCAGCTTAGGCCCAGGGAAAGCCACTGAAGCTTTCTTT. Translated, this gives CASSLGPGKATEAFF.